The next 31 T cell receptor beta chains were all read from a single sample in a study of spatial heterogeneity in lung cancer. Time point described: sample taken at primary tumor resection. TCRs were sequenced from unsorted whole RNA of tumor, nontumor lung or PBMC. TCRdb fed the 5' RACE reads into MiXCR, producing one record per CDR3 protein. This sample has 45,000 to 55,000 distinct CDR3 sequences, with 5.3% found just once. The starting material was PBMCs, obtained at surgery. The receptors were sampled from a male donor with early-stage non-small cell lung cancer.

The chain is built from TRBV20-1 and TRBJ2-1, with D perhaps given as TRBD1 or TRBD2 (5 bases each). V lost 3 bases and J 2 bases, leaving 23 bases between the germline ends. The germline CDR1 and CDR2 sequences are DFQATT and SNEGSKA (reference sequence). CDR3 size: 18 residues. CDR3 nucleotide sequence: TGCAGTGCTAGCGACGACTTGAGAACGGGACGTACCTACAATGAGCAGTTCTTC. Amino acids: CSASDDLRTGRTYNEQFF.

This clonotype has a count of ten or more. The chain joins TRBV30 to TRBJ1-4, with D perhaps TRBD1 (6 bases). The CDR3 extends over 14 amino acids. Trimming shortened V by 4 bases and J by 0 bases, and 9 bases separated the two germline ends. Germline V gene sequence: CDR1 GTSNPN, CDR2 SVGIG (reference sequence). The DNA of the CDR3 is TGTGCCTGGAATAGGGGGTCAACTAATGAAAAACTGTTTTTT. It encodes CAWNRGSTNEKLFF.

In its sample, this clonotype was seen many times. The V and J genes are TRBV21-1 and TRBJ2-7; TRBD1 is the table's D call and was not checked against the DNA. TRBV21-1 is listed as a pseudogene. CDR3 length equals 16 residues. As DNA, the CDR3 is TGTGCCAGCAGCACCCGGACAGGGACTACGGCCTACGAGCAGTACTTC. Protein: CASSTRTGTTAYEQYF.

This clonotype has more than one count but fewer than ten. The rearrangement links TRBV28 to TRBJ2-1; 13 positions match TRBD2. The CDR3 loop spans 15 amino acids. Losses at the gene ends were 3 bases for V and 5 bases for J; bases not matched to a gene: 1. Germline CDR1 is MDHEN and CDR2 is SYDVKM. The CDR3 reads CASSLGTSGNNEQFF. Written as DNA, the CDR3 is TGTGCCAGCAGTTTGGGGACTAGCGGGAACAATGAGCAGTTCTTC.

Many counts were recorded for this clonotype. This chain uses TRBV27 with TRBJ2-5; weak D call: TRBD2 (6 bases). The germline CDR1 and CDR2 sequences are MNHEY and SMNVEV (reference sequence). Trimming pared 3 bases from V and 0 bases from J, leaving 14 bases between. The CDR3 loop spans 16 amino acids. As DNA, the CDR3 is TGTGCCAGCAGTTTCAAGAGGACGGGAGACCAAGAGACCCAGTACTTC. Its protein product is CASSFKRTGDQETQYF.

This clonotype was seen at least ten times. This chain connects TRBV29-1 to TRBJ1-4, with D perhaps TRBD1 (5 bases). Germline V CDR1 and CDR2: SQVTM, ANQGSEA. CDR3 length: 15 amino acids. V shed 6 bases and J shed 10 bases, with 24 bases lying between them. The DNA for the CDR3 is TGCAGCGTAAACTTAAATACAGCGGGGGGAGGAAAACTGTTTTTT. Translation gives CSVNLNTAGGGKLFF.

This clonotype has a count of ten or more. The V call is TRBV27, the J call TRBJ2-7, with a tentative D call TRBD1 (5 bases). The V and J ends lost 1 base and 4 bases respectively, with 14 bases between them. CDR3 length equals 15 residues. Per the germline V gene, CDR1 is MNHEY and CDR2 is SMNVEV (reference sequence). As DNA, the CDR3 is TGTGCCAGCAGTTTATTGGGGCGCCGGTCTTACGAGCAGTACTTC. This gives the protein CASSLLGRRSYEQYF.

In its sample, this clonotype was seen many times. The chain has TRBV27 and TRBJ2-7; 7 nucleotides match TRBD1. Trimming took 5 bases from V and 3 from J; bases not matched to a gene: 7. The CDR3 runs 14 residues. Germline loops: CDR1 MNHEY, CDR2 SMNVEV (reference sequence). The CDR3: CASSRQGSVYEQYF. The CDR3 region has the DNA TGTGCCAGCAGTAGACAGGGTAGTGTCTACGAGCAGTACTTC.

This clonotype came up a few times. This sequence joins TRBV5-8 and TRBJ2-5; 8 positions agree with TRBD2. The V gene's germline CDR1 is SGHTS and CDR2 YDEGEE. The CDR3 totals 14 residues. Losses at the gene ends were 4 bases for V and 4 bases for J; bases not matched to a gene: 6. CDR3 residues: CASSLLLAGETQYF. DNA for the CDR3: TGTGCCAGCAGCCTCCTTCTAGCGGGAGAGACCCAGTACTTC.

At least ten counts were recorded for this clonotype. V gene TRBV3-1 combines with J gene TRBJ2-2, with unresolved D. The CDR3 extends over 16 amino acids. The V and J ends lost 1 base and 5 bases respectively, with 14 bases between them. Germline CDR1 reads LGHDT; CDR2 reads YNNKEL (reference sequence). CDR3 DNA: TGTGCCAGCAGCCAAGGTGCCGGGCGCAATACCGGGGAGCTGTTTTTT. Protein product: CASSQGAGRNTGELFF.

This clonotype was observed many times. The V and J genes are TRBV9 and TRBJ2-2, with 8 bases that match TRBD2. Germline CDR1 SGDLS, CDR2 YYNGEE. The CDR3 has 15 residues. Trimming cost V 0 bases and J 9 bases; bases outside gene matches: 7. The chain's CDR3 is CASSVDSGMARELFF. The CDR3 region has the DNA TGTGCCAGCAGCGTAGATAGCGGGATGGCGAGGGAGCTGTTTTTT.

There are many counts of this clonotype. V usage is TRBV27 and J usage is TRBJ2-2; possibly TRBD1 for D (5 bases). Deletions cut 1 base from V and 0 bases from J, with 12 bases between. This CDR3 region has 17 residues. CDR1 and CDR2 (germline): MNHEY, SMNVEV (reference sequence). CDR3 sequence (DNA): TGTGCCAGCAGTTTATTCCCGACAGTCTCGAACACCGGGGAGCTGTTTTTT. Its translation: CASSLFPTVSNTGELFF.

The CDR3 spells CASSAAGVETQYF. DNA of the CDR3: TGTGCCAGCAGCGCAGCGGGAGTTGAGACCCAGTACTTC. The chain is built from TRBV9 and TRBJ2-5; TRBD2 matches 8 bases. Germline CDR1 and CDR2: SGDLS and YYNGEE. The CDR3 runs to 13 residues. The trim removed 3 bases at V and 5 bases at J, leaving 3 bases unmatched.

J is TRBJ2-7 and V is TRBV20-1; D is uncertain. The V end was cut by 3 bases, the J end by 0 bases, with 6 bases between. Germline V gene data show CDR1 as DFQATT and CDR2 as SNEGSKA (reference sequence). The CDR3 is 12 amino acids. CDR3 coding DNA: TGCAGTGCTAGCGGGCTCTCCTACGAGCAGTACTTC. Translation: CSASGLSYEQYF.

This clonotype was detected ten times or more. V usage is TRBV9 and J usage is TRBJ2-1, with 14 bases lining up with TRBD2. Germline-derived CDR1 and CDR2 are SGDLS and YYNGEE. Germline trimming cut 0 bases from V and 7 bases from J; bases unmatched to any gene: 6. The CDR3 has 17 residues. Written as DNA, the CDR3 is TGTGCCAGCAGCGTAGAGGGACTAGCGGGGGTGGGGAATGAGCAGTTCTTC. Translating it yields CASSVEGLAGVGNEQFF.

This clonotype was seen repeatedly, ten times or more. CDR3 DNA sequence: TGTGCCAGCAGCAAGGGAGGACGGGCCCACGAGCAGTACTTC. It yields the protein CASSKGGRAHEQYF. The chain is built from TRBV7-9 and TRBJ2-7; perhaps TRBD2 as D (6 bases). The CDR3 totals 14 residues. V lost 5 bases to trimming and J lost 5 bases, with 16 bases between them. Germline V CDR1 and CDR2: SEHNR, FQNEAQ (reference sequence). The whole variable domain, remainder taken from reference TRBV7-9 and TRBJ2-7, is DTGVSQNPRHKITKRGQNVTFRCDPISEHNRLYWYRQTLGQGPEFLTYFQNEAQLEKSRLLSDRFSAERPKGSFSTLEIQRTEQGDSAMYLCASSKGGRAHEQYFGPGTRLTVT.

The table lists this clonotype with many counts. Relative to the germline gene, one junction end is altered; a read error may explain this. The rearrangement uses TRBV7-7 and TRBJ2-2, with D maybe TRBD2 (6 bases). Per the germline V gene, CDR1 is SSHAT and CDR2 is FNYEAQ (reference sequence). CDR3 length: 16 amino acids. Here the CDR3 reads CASSPRLVPQVGELFF. The CDR3 DNA follows: TGTGCTAGCAGCCCTCGACTAGTGCCCCAAGTCGGGGAGCTGTTTTTT. The whole variable domain, remainder taken from reference TRBV7-7 and TRBJ2-2, is GAGVSQSPRYKVTKRGQDVTLRCDPISSHATLYWYQQALGQGPEFLTYFNYEAQPDKSGLPSDRFSAERPEGSISTLTIQRTEQRDSAMYRCASSPRLVPQVGELFFGEGSRLTVL.

This clonotype came up many times. V gene TRBV20-1 combines with J gene TRBJ1-1; 8 nucleotides line up with TRBD1. The CDR3 is 16 amino acids. The ends lost 3 bases at V and 3 bases at J; junction bases unmatched: 12. Germline V CDR1 and CDR2: DFQATT, SNEGSKA (reference sequence). CDR3 loop: CSASSDRGFLDTEAFF. The CDR3 DNA follows: TGCAGTGCTAGCTCAGACAGGGGTTTTTTGGACACTGAAGCTTTCTTT.

This clonotype has a count of ten or more. J is TRBJ2-7 and V is TRBV12-3 or TRBV12-4; 9 positions match TRBD1. V was clipped by 6 bases and J by 6 bases; unmatched bases: 12. The CDR3 runs to 15 residues. CDR3 loop: CASRYTGTGSLEQYF. The CDR3 nucleotides read TGTGCCAGCAGATACACCGGGACAGGGTCCCTCGAGCAGTACTTC.

The table lists this clonotype with many counts. This chain connects TRBV24-1 to TRBJ2-2; D may be TRBD1 (6 bases). This CDR3 is 15 amino acids long. V was pared by 5 bases and J by 4 bases, with 13 bases between. Germline V gene sequence: CDR1 KGHDR, CDR2 SFDVKD. Here the CDR3 DNA reads TGTGCCACCAGTGCCAACACAGGGTCCACCGGGGAGCTGTTTTTT. Translation gives CATSANTGSTGELFF.

This clonotype came up many times. V is TRBV20-1 and J is TRBJ1-6; 10 nucleotides align to TRBD1. This CDR3 is built from 14 residues. CDR1 is DFQATT, CDR2 SNEGSKA, per germline (reference sequence). Unmatched junction bases numbered 7, after V lost 6 bases and J lost 8 bases. CDR3 sequence: CSAPGQGNYSPLHF. CDR3 DNA sequence: TGCAGTGCACCGGGACAGGGGAATTATTCACCCCTCCACTTT.

At least ten counts were recorded for this clonotype. One end of the junction fails to match germline, which may point to a read error. The J gene is TRBJ2-3, the V gene TRBV10-3; D is possibly TRBD2 (6 bases). This CDR3 contains 15 residues. Germline values: CDR1 ENHRY, CDR2 SYGVKD. CDR3 DNA: TGTGCCATCACTGAGGGCGGGACCCCCGCAGATACGCAGTATTTT. Translating gives CAITEGGTPADTQYF.

This clonotype was picked up many times. This sequence joins TRBV11-2 and TRBJ2-3; 12 bases agree with TRBD2. With 5 bases clipped from V and 5 bases from J, the junction kept 2 bases outside the gene matches. Germline values: CDR1 SGHAT, CDR2 FQNNGV. CDR3 length: 14 residues. CDR3 sequence reads: CASSRLAGEDTQYF. The CDR3 coding sequence is TGTGCCAGCAGCAGACTAGCGGGAGAAGATACGCAGTATTTT.

This clonotype was counted at least ten times. The chain couples TRBV5-1 to TRBJ2-1; TRBD2 matches 9 bases. V lost 0 bases to trimming and J lost 8 bases; unmatched junction nucleotides: 6. This CDR3 region has 15 residues. Germline V gene lookup returns CDR1 SGHRS and CDR2 YFSETQ. The CDR3 sequence: CASSLASGRTDEQFF. The CDR3 DNA reads as TGCGCCAGCAGCTTGGCAAGCGGGAGGACCGATGAGCAGTTCTTC.

This clonotype was counted many times. The J gene is TRBJ1-1, the V gene TRBV2, with 8 bases that match TRBD1. V gave up 6 bases and J gave up 3 bases; unmatched junction bases: 6. The CDR3 covers 14 residues. Germline CDR1 is SNHLY and CDR2 is FYNNEI. CDR3 sequence reads: CASRTGGGDTEAFF. The CDR3 coding sequence is TGTGCCAGCAGAACAGGGGGAGGGGACACTGAAGCTTTCTTT.

This clonotype has only a few counts. V gene TRBV6-6 combines with J gene TRBJ1-2; D is unresolved. Looked up from germline, CDR1 is MNHNY and CDR2 is SVGAGI (reference sequence). Trimming took off 0 bases at V and 0 bases at J, with 11 bases between the two ends. The CDR3 length is 16 residues. The CDR3 region is CASSYSEDLANYGYTF. DNA of the CDR3: TGTGCCAGCAGTTACTCGGAGGACTTGGCTAACTATGGCTACACCTTC.

This clonotype has at least ten counts. The V gene is TRBV12-3 or TRBV12-4, the J gene TRBJ2-1, with a possible D match to TRBD1 (5 bases). This CDR3 region has 12 residues. Trimming left V 3 bases short and J 9 bases short, with 9 bases between. The CDR3 protein is CASSFSRAEQFF. CDR3 coding DNA: TGTGCCAGCAGTTTCAGCAGGGCTGAGCAGTTCTTC.

This clonotype has ten or more counts. The chain combines TRBV11-2 with TRBJ2-7; D not resolved. Germline V CDR1 and CDR2: SGHAT, FQNNGV. Trimming pared 4 bases from V and 3 bases from J, leaving 13 bases between. CDR3 length: 14 residues. CDR3 region: CASSSGRGYYEQYF. CDR3 sequence (DNA): TGTGCCAGCAGCTCAGGACGAGGCTACTACGAGCAGTACTTC.

This clonotype is classed as medium-sized. This chain connects TRBV28 to TRBJ2-7; D may correspond to TRBD1 or TRBD2 (5 bases each). This CDR3 has 13 residues. Germline V gene sequence: CDR1 MDHEN, CDR2 SYDVKM. V gave up 11 bases and J gave up 4 bases, with 18 bases separating them. The CDR3 DNA is TGTGCCCACGGGACGACGGGATCGTACGAGCAGTACTTC. It translates to CAHGTTGSYEQYF.

This clonotype was seen ten or more times. This chain uses TRBV18 with TRBJ2-7; 9 bases fit TRBD1. The CDR3 runs to 16 residues. V was pared by 0 bases and J by 3 bases, with 6 bases of the junction left unmatched. Germline CDR1 is KGHSH and CDR2 is LQKENI. CDR3 region: CASSPPGKTGGYEQYF. Here the CDR3 DNA reads TGTGCCAGCTCACCACCGGGTAAGACAGGGGGCTACGAGCAGTACTTC.

This chain uses TRBV19 with TRBJ2-5; 9 bases match TRBD2. Per germline, CDR1 LNHDA and CDR2 SQIVND (reference sequence). CDR3 length: 14 residues. The V segment lost 8 bases and the J segment 0 bases; nucleotides outside the gene matches: 4. CDR3 loop: CASSSGTYQETQYF. The DNA of the CDR3 is TGTGCCAGTTCTAGCGGGACCTACCAAGAGACCCAGTACTTC.